This TCR beta chain comes out of a study of blood T cell repertoires in COVID-19. Study information: The analysed material was cDNA or gDNA that came from T cells, B-cell-depleted T cells, or PBMCs.

The table came from immunoSEQ multiplex PCR; TCRdb's copy has only in-frame clones and leaves some out. The sample includes about 440,000 clones, about 91% of them seen just once. After removal of 0 bases from V and 4 bases from J, the junction contained 8 bases not matched to a gene. Per germline, CDR1 MGHRA and CDR2 YSYEKL. This CDR3 is 17 amino acids long. The chain links TRBV4-1 to TRBJ2-1; 8 bases align to TRBD1. The receptor's source is a woman in her forties or fifties with COVID-19, enrolled during active disease. Sequenced material: peripheral blood. The CDR3 region has the DNA TGCGCCAGCAGCCAAGATGAAGAGACAGGGGCTTACAATGAGCAGTTCTTC. The encoded protein is CASSQDEETGAYNEQFF.